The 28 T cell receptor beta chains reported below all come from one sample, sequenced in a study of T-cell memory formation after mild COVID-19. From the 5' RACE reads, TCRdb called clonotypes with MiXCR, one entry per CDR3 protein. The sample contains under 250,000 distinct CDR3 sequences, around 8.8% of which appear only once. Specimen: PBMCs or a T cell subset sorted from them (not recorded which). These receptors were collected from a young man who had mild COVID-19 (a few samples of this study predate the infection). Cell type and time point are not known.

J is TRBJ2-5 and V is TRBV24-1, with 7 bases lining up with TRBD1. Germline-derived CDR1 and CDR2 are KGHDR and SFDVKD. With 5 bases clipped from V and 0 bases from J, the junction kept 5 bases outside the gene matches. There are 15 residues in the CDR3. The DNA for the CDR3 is TGTGCCACCAGTGCAAATACAGGGGACCAAGAGACCCAGTACTTC. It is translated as CATSANTGDQETQYF.

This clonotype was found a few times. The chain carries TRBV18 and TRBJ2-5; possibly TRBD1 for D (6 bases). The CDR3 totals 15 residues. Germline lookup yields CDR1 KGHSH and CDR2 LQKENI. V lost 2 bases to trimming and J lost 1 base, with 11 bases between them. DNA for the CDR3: TGTGCCAGCTCACCAAGGCAGGGGCTCCAAGAGACCCAGTACTTC. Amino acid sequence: CASSPRQGLQETQYF.

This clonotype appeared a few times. This chain's CDR3 is CASSLRRPGNTIYF. DNA of the CDR3: TGTGCCAGCAGCTTACGGCGGCCTGGAAACACCATATATTTT. V usage is TRBV7-9 and J usage is TRBJ1-3; D uncertain. In germline, CDR1 is SEHNR, CDR2 FQNEAQ (reference sequence). The CDR3 contains 14 residues. V dropped 2 bases and J dropped 2 bases, with 7 bases sitting between them.

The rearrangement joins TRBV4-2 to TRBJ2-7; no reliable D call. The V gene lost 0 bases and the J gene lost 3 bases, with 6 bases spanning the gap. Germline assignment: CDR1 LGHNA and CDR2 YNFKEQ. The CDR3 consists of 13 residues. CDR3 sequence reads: CASSQEHRYEQYF. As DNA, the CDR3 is TGTGCCAGCAGCCAAGAACATCGCTACGAGCAGTACTTC.

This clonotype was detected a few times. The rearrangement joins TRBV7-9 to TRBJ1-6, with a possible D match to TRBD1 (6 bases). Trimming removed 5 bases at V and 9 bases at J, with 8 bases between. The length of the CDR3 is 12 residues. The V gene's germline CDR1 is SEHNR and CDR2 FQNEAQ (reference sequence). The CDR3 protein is CASSPGASPLHF. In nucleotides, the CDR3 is TGTGCCAGCAGCCCAGGGGCTTCACCCCTCCACTTT.

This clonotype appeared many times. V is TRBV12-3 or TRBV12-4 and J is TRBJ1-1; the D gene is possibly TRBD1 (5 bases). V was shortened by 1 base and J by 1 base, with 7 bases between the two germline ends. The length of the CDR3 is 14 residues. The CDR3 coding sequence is TGTGCCAGCAGTTTAGACCAGGGGAACACTGAAGCTTTCTTT. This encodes CASSLDQGNTEAFF.

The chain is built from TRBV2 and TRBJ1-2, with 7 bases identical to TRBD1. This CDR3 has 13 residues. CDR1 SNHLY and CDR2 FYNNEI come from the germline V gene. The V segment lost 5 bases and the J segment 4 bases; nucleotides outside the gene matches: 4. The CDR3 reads CASSTTGFYGYTF. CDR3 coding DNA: TGTGCCAGCAGTACGACAGGGTTCTATGGCTACACCTTC.

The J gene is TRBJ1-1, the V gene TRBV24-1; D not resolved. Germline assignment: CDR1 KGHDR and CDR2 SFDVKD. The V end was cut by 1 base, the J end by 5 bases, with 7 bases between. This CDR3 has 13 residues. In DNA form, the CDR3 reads TGTGCCACCAGTGATTTCGCGGGGACTGAAGCTTTCTTT. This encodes CATSDFAGTEAFF.

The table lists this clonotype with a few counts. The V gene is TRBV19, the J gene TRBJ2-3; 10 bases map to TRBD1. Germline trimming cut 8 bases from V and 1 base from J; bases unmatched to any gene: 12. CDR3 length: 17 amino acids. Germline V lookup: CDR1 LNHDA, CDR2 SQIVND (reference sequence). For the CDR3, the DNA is TGTGCCAGTGGTAGACTTACCGGGACAGGGGGCACAGATACGCAGTATTTT. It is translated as CASGRLTGTGGTDTQYF.

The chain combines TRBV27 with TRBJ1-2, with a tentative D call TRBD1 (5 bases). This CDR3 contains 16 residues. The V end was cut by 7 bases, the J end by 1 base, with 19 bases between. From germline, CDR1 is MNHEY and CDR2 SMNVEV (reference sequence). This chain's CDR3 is CASTPSWGGGNYGYTF. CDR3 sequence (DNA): TGTGCCAGCACCCCCTCTTGGGGGGGTGGTAACTATGGCTACACCTTC.

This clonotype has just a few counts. The CDR3 region has the DNA TGTGCCAGCAGCTTATCGCGGGGGGCTCCCTCCACGCAGTATTTT. Encoded protein: CASSLSRGAPSTQYF. V usage is TRBV7-2 and J usage is TRBJ2-3; 8 bases map to TRBD2. J lost 9 bases, V lost 2 bases, and 10 bases had no gene match. Germline V gene sequence: CDR1 SGHTA, CDR2 FQGNSA. This CDR3 is 15 amino acids long.

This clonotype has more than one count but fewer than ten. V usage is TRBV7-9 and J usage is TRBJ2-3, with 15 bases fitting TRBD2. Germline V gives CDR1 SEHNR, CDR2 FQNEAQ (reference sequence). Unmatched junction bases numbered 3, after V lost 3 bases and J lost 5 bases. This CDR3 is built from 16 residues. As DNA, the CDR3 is TGTGCCAGCAGCTTCGGACTAGCGGGGGGGCAAGATACGCAGTATTTT. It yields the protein CASSFGLAGGQDTQYF.

CDR3 loop: CASSLGREGPPPLHF. The DNA for the CDR3 is TGTGCCAGCAGCTTAGGGCGCGAGGGACCCCCACCCCTCCACTTT. The J gene is TRBJ1-6, the V gene TRBV7-2; perhaps TRBD1 as D (5 bases). Germline CDR1 and CDR2: SGHTA and FQGNSA. The CDR3 runs 15 residues. V was cut by 1 base and J by 11 bases, with 15 bases left in between. The whole variable domain, filled in from reference TRBV7-2 and TRBJ1-6, reads GAGVSQSPSNKVTEKGKDVELRCDPISGHTALYWYRQSLGQGLEFLIYFQGNSAPDKSGLPSDRFSAERTGGSVSTLTIQRTQQEDSAVYLCASSLGREGPPPLHFGNGTRLTVT.

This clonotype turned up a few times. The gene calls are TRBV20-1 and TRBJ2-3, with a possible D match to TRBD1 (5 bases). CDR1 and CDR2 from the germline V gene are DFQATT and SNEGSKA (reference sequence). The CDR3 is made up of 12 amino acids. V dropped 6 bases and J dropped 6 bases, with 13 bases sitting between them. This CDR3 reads CSARRGSDTQYF. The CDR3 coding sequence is TGCAGTGCCCGTAGGGGTTCCGATACGCAGTATTTT.

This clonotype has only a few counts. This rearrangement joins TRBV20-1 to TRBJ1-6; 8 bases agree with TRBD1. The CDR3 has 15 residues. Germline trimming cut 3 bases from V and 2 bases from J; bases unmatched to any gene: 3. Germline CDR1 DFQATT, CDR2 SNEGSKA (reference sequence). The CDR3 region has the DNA TGCAGTGCTAGCCCAGGGGGCACCTATAATTCACCCCTCCACTTT. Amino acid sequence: CSASPGGTYNSPLHF.

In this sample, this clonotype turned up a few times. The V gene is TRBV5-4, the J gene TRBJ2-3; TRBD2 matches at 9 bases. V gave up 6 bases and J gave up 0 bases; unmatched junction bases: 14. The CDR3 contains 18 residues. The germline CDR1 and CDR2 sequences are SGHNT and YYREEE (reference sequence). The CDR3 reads CASIPRGRGGASTDTQYF. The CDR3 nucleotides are TGTGCCAGCATCCCCCGGGGGCGCGGGGGGGCGAGCACAGATACGCAGTATTTT.

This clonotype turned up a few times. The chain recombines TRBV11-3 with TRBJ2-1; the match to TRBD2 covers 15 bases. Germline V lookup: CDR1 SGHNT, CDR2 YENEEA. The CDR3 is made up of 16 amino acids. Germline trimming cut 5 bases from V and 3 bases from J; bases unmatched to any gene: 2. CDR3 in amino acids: CASSRGLAGGYNEQFF. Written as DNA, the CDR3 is TGTGCCAGCAGCCGGGGACTAGCGGGGGGCTACAATGAGCAGTTCTTC.

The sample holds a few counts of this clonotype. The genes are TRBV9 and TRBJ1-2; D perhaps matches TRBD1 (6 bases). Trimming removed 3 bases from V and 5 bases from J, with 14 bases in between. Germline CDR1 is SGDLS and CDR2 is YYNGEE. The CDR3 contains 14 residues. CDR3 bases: TGTGCCAGCAGCGGCCCCCCCCAGGGGTATGGCTACACCTTC. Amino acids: CASSGPPQGYGYTF.

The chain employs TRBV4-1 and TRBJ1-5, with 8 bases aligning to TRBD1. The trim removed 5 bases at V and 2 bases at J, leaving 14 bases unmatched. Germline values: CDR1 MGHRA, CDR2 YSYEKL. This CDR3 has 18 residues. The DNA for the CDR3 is TGCGCCAGCAGCTTCACTCCGGGACAGGCTTTTGGCAATCAGCCCCAGCATTTT. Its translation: CASSFTPGQAFGNQPQHF.

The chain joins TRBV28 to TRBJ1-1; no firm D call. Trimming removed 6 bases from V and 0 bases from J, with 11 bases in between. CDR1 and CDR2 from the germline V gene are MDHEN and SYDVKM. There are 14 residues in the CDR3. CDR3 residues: CASSRGPMNTEAFF. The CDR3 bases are TGTGCCAGCAGCCGCGGGCCAATGAACACTGAAGCTTTCTTT.

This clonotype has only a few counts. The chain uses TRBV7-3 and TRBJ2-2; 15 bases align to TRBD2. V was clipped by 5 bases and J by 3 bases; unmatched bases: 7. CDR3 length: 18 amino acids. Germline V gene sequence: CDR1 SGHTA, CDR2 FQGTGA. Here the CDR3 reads CASSRTGLAGGHTGELFF. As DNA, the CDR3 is TGTGCCAGCAGCCGCACGGGACTAGCGGGGGGCCACACCGGGGAGCTGTTTTTT.

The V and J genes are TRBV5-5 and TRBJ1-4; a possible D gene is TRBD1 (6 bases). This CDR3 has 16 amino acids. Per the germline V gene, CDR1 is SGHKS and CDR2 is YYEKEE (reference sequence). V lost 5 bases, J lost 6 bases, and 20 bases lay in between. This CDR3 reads CASSYARGAFDEKLFF. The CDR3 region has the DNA TGTGCCAGCAGTTATGCGCGGGGGGCCTTCGATGAAAAACTGTTTTTT.

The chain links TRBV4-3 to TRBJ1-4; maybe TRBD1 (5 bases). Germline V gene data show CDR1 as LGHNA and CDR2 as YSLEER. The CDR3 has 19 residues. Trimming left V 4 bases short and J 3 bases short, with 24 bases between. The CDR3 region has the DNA TGCGCCAGCAGCCCGGGGGGGATGCAGGGAGGATCGCCTAATGAAAAACTGTTTTTT. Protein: CASSPGGMQGGSPNEKLFF.

The CDR3: CASTLNQETQYF. The DNA of the CDR3 is TGTGCCAGCACTCTCAACCAAGAGACCCAGTACTTC. The rearrangement joins TRBV12-3 or TRBV12-4 to TRBJ2-5; D uncertain. CDR3 length equals 12 residues. Deletions cut 7 bases from V and 0 bases from J, with 6 bases between.

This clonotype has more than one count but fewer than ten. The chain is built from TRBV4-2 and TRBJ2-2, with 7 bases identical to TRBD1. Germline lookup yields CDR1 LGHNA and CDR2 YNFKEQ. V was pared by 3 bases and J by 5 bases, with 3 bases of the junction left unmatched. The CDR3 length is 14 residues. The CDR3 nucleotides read TGTGCCAGCAGCCAGGGACAGATAACCGGGGAGCTGTTTTTT. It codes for CASSQGQITGELFF.

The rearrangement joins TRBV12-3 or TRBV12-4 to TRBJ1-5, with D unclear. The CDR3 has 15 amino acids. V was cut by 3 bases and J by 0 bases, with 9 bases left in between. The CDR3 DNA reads TGTGCCAGCAGTTTCGACATGCCTAGCAATCAGCCCCAGCATTTT. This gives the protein CASSFDMPSNQPQHF.

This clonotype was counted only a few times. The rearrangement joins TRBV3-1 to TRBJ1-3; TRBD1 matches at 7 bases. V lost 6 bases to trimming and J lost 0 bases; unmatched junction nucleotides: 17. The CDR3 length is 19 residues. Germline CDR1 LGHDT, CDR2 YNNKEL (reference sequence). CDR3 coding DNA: TGTGCCAGCAGTCACCCGGGACAGTCGATGGGATACTCTGGAAACACCATATATTTT. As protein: CASSHPGQSMGYSGNTIYF.

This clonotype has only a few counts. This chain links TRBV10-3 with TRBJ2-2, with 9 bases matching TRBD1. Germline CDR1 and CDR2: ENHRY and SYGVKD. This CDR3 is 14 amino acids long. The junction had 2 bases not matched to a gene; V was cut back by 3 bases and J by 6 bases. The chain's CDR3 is CAISDDRGAGELFF. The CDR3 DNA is TGTGCCATCAGTGACGACAGGGGGGCCGGGGAGCTGTTTTTT.